This T cell receptor (beta chain) appears in the sequencing data of a study of PD-L1 blockade in urothelial cancer. Overall study context: Samples came from 3 weeks, at the second dose, and 6 weeks into treatment. The median T cell count in blood samples was some 150,000.

Germline-derived CDR1 and CDR2 are SGHRS and YFSETQ. The CDR3 contains 15 residues. J gave up 7 bases and V 0 bases, and 4 bases lay outside the gene matches. The repertoire was sequenced with immunoSEQ multiplex PCR; TCRdb's copy has only in-frame clones and lacks some. Among fewer than 75,000 clones listed, 90% were seen once. Regarding time point: pretreatment peripheral blood. The TCR originated in a man between 70 and 80 years old with urothelial cancer. Sequences were derived from PBMCs, sampled around atezolizumab (anti-PD-L1) treatment. The chain is built from TRBV5-1 and TRBJ2-2, with 9 bases lining up with TRBD1. As DNA, the CDR3 is TGCGCCAGCAGCTTGGTGGGACAGGGTGTCGGGGAGCTGTTTTTT. It translates to CASSLVGQGVGELFF.